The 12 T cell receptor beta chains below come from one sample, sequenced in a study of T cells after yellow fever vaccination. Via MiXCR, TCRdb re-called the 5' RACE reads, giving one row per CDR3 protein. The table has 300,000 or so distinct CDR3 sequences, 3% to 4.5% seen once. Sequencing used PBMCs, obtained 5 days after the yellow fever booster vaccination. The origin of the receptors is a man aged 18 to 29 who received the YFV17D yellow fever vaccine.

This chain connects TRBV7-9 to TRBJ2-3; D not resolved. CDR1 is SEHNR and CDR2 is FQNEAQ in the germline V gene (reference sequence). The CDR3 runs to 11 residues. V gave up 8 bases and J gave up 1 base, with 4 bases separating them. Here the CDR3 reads CASGGTDTQYF. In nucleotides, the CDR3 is TGTGCCAGCGGAGGCACAGATACGCAGTATTTT.

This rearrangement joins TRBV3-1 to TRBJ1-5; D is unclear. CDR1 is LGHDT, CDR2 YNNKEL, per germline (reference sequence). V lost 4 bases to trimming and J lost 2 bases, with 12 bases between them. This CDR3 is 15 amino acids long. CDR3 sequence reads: CASSRLDRRNQPQHF. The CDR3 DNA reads TGTGCCAGCAGCCGCCTGGACCGGCGCAATCAGCCCCAGCATTTT.

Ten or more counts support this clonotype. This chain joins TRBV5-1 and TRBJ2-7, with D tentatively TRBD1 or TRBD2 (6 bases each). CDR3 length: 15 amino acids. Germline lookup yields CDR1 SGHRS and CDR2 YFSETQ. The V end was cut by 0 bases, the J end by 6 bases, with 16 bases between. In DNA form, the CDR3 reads TGCGCCAGCAGCTTGGCCGTTGGAGGGGGACGCGAGCAGTACTTC. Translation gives CASSLAVGGGREQYF.

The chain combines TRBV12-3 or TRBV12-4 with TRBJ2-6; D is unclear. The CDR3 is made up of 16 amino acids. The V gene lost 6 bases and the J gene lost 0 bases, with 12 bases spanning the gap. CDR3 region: CASSTGSYSGANVLTF. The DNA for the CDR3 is TGTGCCAGCAGCACCGGGTCCTACTCTGGGGCCAACGTCCTGACTTTC.

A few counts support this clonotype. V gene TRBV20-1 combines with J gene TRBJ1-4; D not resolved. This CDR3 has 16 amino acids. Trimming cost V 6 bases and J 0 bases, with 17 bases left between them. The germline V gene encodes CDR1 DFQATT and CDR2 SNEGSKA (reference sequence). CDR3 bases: TGCAGTGCCTCGATGAGATATGGGACAACTAATGAAAAACTGTTTTTT. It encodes CSASMRYGTTNEKLFF.

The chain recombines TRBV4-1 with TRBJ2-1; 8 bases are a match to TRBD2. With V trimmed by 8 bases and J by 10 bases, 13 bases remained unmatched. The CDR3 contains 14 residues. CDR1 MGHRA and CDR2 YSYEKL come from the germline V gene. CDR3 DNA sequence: TGCGCCAGCGAAGAAGAGCGGGGGTACTACGAGCAGTTCTTC. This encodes CASEEERGYYEQFF.

This chain's CDR3 is CASSPAGWSPLHF. The CDR3 region has the DNA TGTGCCAGCTCACCAGCGGGGTGGTCACCCCTCCACTTT. The V gene is TRBV18, the J gene TRBJ1-6; no firm D call. This CDR3 spans 13 amino acids. Looked up from germline, CDR1 is KGHSH and CDR2 is LQKENI. V lost 2 bases, J lost 10 bases, and 9 bases lay in between.

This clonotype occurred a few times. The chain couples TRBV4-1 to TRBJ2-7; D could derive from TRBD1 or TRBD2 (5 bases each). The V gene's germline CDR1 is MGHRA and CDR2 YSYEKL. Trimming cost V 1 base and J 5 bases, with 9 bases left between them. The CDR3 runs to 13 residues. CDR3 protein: CASSQGQRDEQYF. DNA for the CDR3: TGCGCCAGCAGCCAAGGACAGAGGGACGAGCAGTACTTC.

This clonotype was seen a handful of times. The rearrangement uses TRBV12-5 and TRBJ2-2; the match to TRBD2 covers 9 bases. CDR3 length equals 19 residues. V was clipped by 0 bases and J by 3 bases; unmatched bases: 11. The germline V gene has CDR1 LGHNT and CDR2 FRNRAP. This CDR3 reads CASGLVLRPSGDHTGELFF. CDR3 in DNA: TGTGCTAGTGGTTTGGTACTTCGGCCTAGCGGGGACCACACCGGGGAGCTGTTTTTT.

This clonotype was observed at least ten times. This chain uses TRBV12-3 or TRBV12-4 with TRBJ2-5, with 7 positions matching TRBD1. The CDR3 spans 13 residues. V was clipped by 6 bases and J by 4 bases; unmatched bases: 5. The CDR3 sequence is CASSPSGGETQYF. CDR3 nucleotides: TGTGCCAGCAGCCCTTCAGGGGGAGAGACCCAGTACTTC.

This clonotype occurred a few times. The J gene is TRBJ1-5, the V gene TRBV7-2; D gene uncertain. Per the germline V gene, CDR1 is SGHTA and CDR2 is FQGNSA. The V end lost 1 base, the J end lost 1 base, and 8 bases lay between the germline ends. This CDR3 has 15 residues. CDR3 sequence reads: CASSLVPESNQPQHF. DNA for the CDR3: TGTGCCAGCAGCTTAGTGCCAGAGAGCAATCAGCCCCAGCATTTT.

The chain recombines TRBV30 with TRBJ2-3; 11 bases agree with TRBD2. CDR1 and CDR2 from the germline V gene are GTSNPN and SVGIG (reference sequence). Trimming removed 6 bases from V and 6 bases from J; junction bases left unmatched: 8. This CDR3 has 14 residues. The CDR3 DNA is TGTGCCTGCCGCATCACTAGCGGGGGCGATACGCAGTATTTT. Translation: CACRITSGGDTQYF.